These T cell receptor beta chains were read from a single sample in a study of beta chain features in type 1 diabetes. Clones were read by immunoSEQ multiplex PCR, and TCRdb kept only the in-frame ones, dropping some. The repertoire holds 500,000 to 800,000 clones, with 12% as singletons. Specimen: naive CD4+ T cells from blood. The receptors come from a man aged 25-40 years with type 1 diabetes. Each CDR3 is given with its conserved first and last residue. Fields, in order: J gene, V gene, clone size, D gene, CDR3 protein, CDR3 DNA. The D gene is left open where the match is weak. Expanded clones get a size class; other rows say once, few or many, or leave the size out.

J gene: TRBJ1-6
V gene: TRBV14
clone size: .
D gene: .
CDR3 protein: CASSVDGYSPLHF
CDR3 DNA: TGTGCCAGCAGCGTGGACGGTTATTCACCCCTCCACTTT

J gene: TRBJ1-1
V gene: TRBV4-1
clone size: .
D gene: TRBD1
CDR3 protein: CASSLQSSTGDGTEAFF
CDR3 DNA: TGCGCCAGCAGCCTCCAGTCGAGCACAGGGGATGGGACTGAAGCTTTCTTT

J gene: TRBJ2-7
V gene: TRBV2
clone size: .
D gene: TRBD1
CDR3 protein: CASRTPGQGSYEQYF
CDR3 DNA: TGTGCCAGCAGAACACCGGGACAGGGCTCCTACGAGCAGTACTTC

J gene: TRBJ2-7
V gene: TRBV7-3
clone size: .
D gene: TRBD1
CDR3 protein: CASSLSAGQGYEQYF
CDR3 DNA: TGTGCCAGCAGCTTATCCGCGGGACAGGGCTACGAGCAGTACTTC

J gene: TRBJ2-7
V gene: TRBV6-1
clone size: few
D gene: .
CDR3 protein: CASSEGGRSIYEQYF
CDR3 DNA: TGTGCCAGCAGTGAAGGGGGCAGGTCAATCTACGAGCAGTACTTC

J gene: TRBJ2-7
V gene: TRBV6-6
clone size: few
D gene: .
CDR3 protein: CASNPQGQMDYGQYF
CDR3 DNA: TGTGCCAGCAACCCCCAGGGGCAGATGGACTACGGGCAGTACTTC

J gene: TRBJ2-5
V gene: TRBV9
clone size: .
D gene: TRBD1
CDR3 protein: CASSVAGQYQETQYF
CDR3 DNA: TGTGCCAGCAGCGTAGCGGGACAGTACCAAGAGACCCAGTACTTC

J gene: TRBJ2-1
V gene: TRBV11-2
clone size: few
D gene: TRBD1
CDR3 protein: CASSIRQGHNEQFF
CDR3 DNA: TGTGCCAGCAGCATAAGACAGGGGCACAATGAGCAGTTCTTC

J gene: TRBJ2-5
V gene: TRBV7-9
clone size: .
D gene: TRBD1
CDR3 protein: CATRTGLETQYF
CDR3 DNA: TGTGCCACCCGGACAGGGTTGGAGACCCAGTACTTC

J gene: TRBJ2-1
V gene: TRBV7-2
clone size: few
D gene: TRBD2
CDR3 protein: CASSLAWASGGEEQFF
CDR3 DNA: TGTGCCAGCAGCTTAGCGTGGGCTAGCGGGGGGGAAGAGCAGTTCTTC

J gene: TRBJ2-7
V gene: TRBV6-5
clone size: .
D gene: TRBD2
CDR3 protein: CASSYSSGGATYEQYF
CDR3 DNA: TGTGCCAGCAGTTACTCAAGCGGGGGGGCTACGTACGAGCAGTACTTC

J gene: TRBJ2-5
V gene: TRBV9
clone size: few
D gene: TRBD2
CDR3 protein: CASSVVAGVETQYF
CDR3 DNA: TGTGCCAGCAGCGTAGTAGCGGGGGTAGAGACCCAGTACTTC

J gene: TRBJ2-1
V gene: TRBV9
clone size: .
D gene: TRBD1
CDR3 protein: CASSVGQGAYNEQFF
CDR3 DNA: TGTGCCAGCAGCGTGGGACAGGGGGCCTACAATGAGCAGTTCTTC

J gene: TRBJ1-2
V gene: TRBV29-1
clone size: few
D gene: .
CDR3 protein: CSVGHLANYGYTF
CDR3 DNA: TGCAGCGTAGGCCACCTAGCTAACTATGGCTACACCTTC

J gene: TRBJ1-2
V gene: TRBV20-1
clone size: .
D gene: .
CDR3 protein: CSARRAYGYTF
CDR3 DNA: TGCAGTGCTAGAAGGGCCTATGGCTACACCTTC

J gene: TRBJ1-2
V gene: TRBV16
clone size: few
D gene: .
CDR3 protein: CASSQSINYGYTF
CDR3 DNA: TGTGCCAGCAGCCAAAGTATTAACTATGGCTACACCTTC

J gene: TRBJ2-5
V gene: TRBV29-1
clone size: .
D gene: .
CDR3 protein: CSGVEQETQYF
CDR3 DNA: TGCAGCGGAGTGGAACAAGAGACCCAGTACTTC

J gene: TRBJ2-3
V gene: TRBV9
clone size: .
D gene: TRBD2
CDR3 protein: CASSVGSGGQVDTQYF
CDR3 DNA: TGTGCCAGCAGCGTAGGAAGCGGGGGTCAGGTCGATACGCAGTATTTT

J gene: TRBJ2-5
V gene: TRBV6-6
clone size: few
D gene: TRBD2
CDR3 protein: CASSKRGPGTETQYF
CDR3 DNA: TGTGCCAGCAGCAAGCGGGGGCCCGGCACAGAGACCCAGTACTTC

J gene: TRBJ2-1
V gene: TRBV18
clone size: .
D gene: .
CDR3 protein: CASSPMFSSYNEQFF
CDR3 DNA: TGTGCCAGCTCACCGATGTTTAGCTCCTACAATGAGCAGTTCTTC

J gene: TRBJ1-6
V gene: TRBV27
clone size: few
D gene: .
CDR3 protein: CASSQGRESPLHF
CDR3 DNA: TGTGCCAGCAGTCAGGGCCGGGAGTCACCCCTCCACTTT

J gene: TRBJ1-6
V gene: TRBV27
clone size: .
D gene: TRBD1
CDR3 protein: CASSDRVNSPLHF
CDR3 DNA: TGTGCCAGCAGCGACAGGGTAAATTCACCCCTCCACTTT

J gene: TRBJ1-3
V gene: TRBV4-3
clone size: .
D gene: .
CDR3 protein: CASSQDLDRTVTIYF
CDR3 DNA: TGCGCCAGCAGCCAAGATCTGGACAGAACGGTGACCATATATTTT

J gene: TRBJ1-6
V gene: TRBV10-3
clone size: .
D gene: TRBD1
CDR3 protein: CAISLDRVGSPLHF
CDR3 DNA: TGTGCCATCAGCCTGGACAGGGTCGGGTCACCCCTCCACTTT

J gene: TRBJ2-3
V gene: TRBV6-5
clone size: .
D gene: .
CDR3 protein: CASSYSENTDTQYF
CDR3 DNA: TGTGCCAGCAGTTACTCGGAGAACACAGATACGCAGTATTTT

J gene: TRBJ2-5
V gene: TRBV20-1
clone size: few
D gene: .
CDR3 protein: CSAGLQETQYF
CDR3 DNA: TGCAGTGCTGGACTCCAAGAGACCCAGTACTTC

J gene: TRBJ2-3
V gene: TRBV11-2
clone size: few
D gene: .
CDR3 protein: CASSPSGTDTQYF
CDR3 DNA: TGTGCCAGCAGTCCCAGTGGCACAGATACGCAGTATTTT

J gene: TRBJ2-3
V gene: TRBV27
clone size: .
D gene: .
CDR3 protein: CASSLRSPSTDTQYF
CDR3 DNA: TGTGCCAGCAGTTTAAGGAGCCCTAGCACAGATACGCAGTATTTT

J gene: TRBJ2-7
V gene: TRBV6-5
clone size: .
D gene: .
CDR3 protein: CASSRDSGSYEQYF
CDR3 DNA: TGTGCCAGCAGTCGGGACTCAGGATCATACGAGCAGTACTTC

J gene: TRBJ2-1
V gene: TRBV13
clone size: .
D gene: TRBD2
CDR3 protein: CASSLEAGTLSPEQFF
CDR3 DNA: TGTGCCAGCAGCTTAGAAGCGGGGACTCTTTCGCCTGAGCAGTTCTTC

J gene: TRBJ2-7
V gene: TRBV5-1
clone size: few
D gene: .
CDR3 protein: CASSVQIGTRFSYEQYF
CDR3 DNA: TGCGCCAGCAGCGTGCAAATCGGGACGCGCTTTAGCTACGAGCAGTACTTC

J gene: TRBJ2-7
V gene: TRBV7-9
clone size: .
D gene: TRBD1
CDR3 protein: CASSGSGTGVSYEQYF
CDR3 DNA: TGTGCCAGCAGCGGATCCGGGACAGGGGTCTCCTACGAGCAGTACTTC

J gene: TRBJ1-4
V gene: TRBV27
clone size: .
D gene: TRBD1
CDR3 protein: CASSFSGRTGISEKLFF
CDR3 DNA: TGTGCCAGCAGTTTTTCGGGACGGACAGGGATCAGTGAAAAACTGTTTTTT

J gene: TRBJ2-6
V gene: TRBV18
clone size: few
D gene: .
CDR3 protein: CASSPGNSGANVLTF
CDR3 DNA: TGTGCCAGCTCACCGGGTAACTCTGGGGCCAACGTCCTGACTTTC

J gene: TRBJ1-4
V gene: TRBV30
clone size: .
D gene: .
CDR3 protein: CAWSGRVGLFF
CDR3 DNA: TGTGCCTGGAGTGGCCGGGTGGGACTGTTTTTT

J gene: TRBJ1-2
V gene: TRBV27
clone size: few
D gene: TRBD1
CDR3 protein: CASSPRQGGYGYTF
CDR3 DNA: TGTGCCAGCAGTCCCCGACAGGGCGGCTATGGCTACACCTTC

J gene: TRBJ1-1
V gene: TRBV7-3
clone size: .
D gene: TRBD1
CDR3 protein: CASSPGQGFEAFF
CDR3 DNA: TGTGCCAGCAGCCCGGGACAGGGTTTTGAAGCTTTCTTT

J gene: TRBJ1-2
V gene: TRBV5-1
clone size: .
D gene: TRBD1
CDR3 protein: CASSLAGQGVYGYTF
CDR3 DNA: TGCGCCAGCAGCTTGGCCGGACAGGGGGTCTATGGCTACACCTTC

J gene: TRBJ2-3
V gene: TRBV25-1
clone size: many
D gene: .
CDR3 protein: CASSEGADTDTQYF
CDR3 DNA: TGTGCCAGCAGTGAGGGTGCAGATACAGATACGCAGTATTTT

J gene: TRBJ2-7
V gene: TRBV7-9
clone size: few
D gene: .
CDR3 protein: CASSFGGGGSYEQYF
CDR3 DNA: TGTGCCAGCAGCTTTGGGGGTGGAGGCTCCTACGAGCAGTACTTC

J gene: TRBJ2-1
V gene: TRBV7-2
clone size: .
D gene: TRBD2
CDR3 protein: CASSSTSGGYNEQFF
CDR3 DNA: TGTGCCAGCAGCTCTACTAGCGGGGGATACAATGAGCAGTTCTTC

J gene: TRBJ1-2
V gene: TRBV6-5
clone size: few
D gene: .
CDR3 protein: CASSPSRQGDYGYTF
CDR3 DNA: TGTGCCAGCAGCCCCTCCCGCCAGGGCGACTATGGCTACACCTTC

J gene: TRBJ2-5
V gene: TRBV19
clone size: few
D gene: .
CDR3 protein: CASSIDQKGWTQYF
CDR3 DNA: TGTGCCAGTAGTATAGATCAGAAGGGTTGGACCCAGTACTTC

J gene: TRBJ2-7
V gene: TRBV6-6
clone size: few
D gene: .
CDR3 protein: CASSYSGRGTYEQYF
CDR3 DNA: TGTGCCAGCAGTTACTCGGGGAGAGGGACCTACGAGCAGTACTTC

J gene: TRBJ2-7
V gene: TRBV2
clone size: .
D gene: TRBD1
CDR3 protein: CASSRQGASYEQYF
CDR3 DNA: TGTGCCAGCAGTCGACAGGGGGCATCCTACGAGCAGTACTTC